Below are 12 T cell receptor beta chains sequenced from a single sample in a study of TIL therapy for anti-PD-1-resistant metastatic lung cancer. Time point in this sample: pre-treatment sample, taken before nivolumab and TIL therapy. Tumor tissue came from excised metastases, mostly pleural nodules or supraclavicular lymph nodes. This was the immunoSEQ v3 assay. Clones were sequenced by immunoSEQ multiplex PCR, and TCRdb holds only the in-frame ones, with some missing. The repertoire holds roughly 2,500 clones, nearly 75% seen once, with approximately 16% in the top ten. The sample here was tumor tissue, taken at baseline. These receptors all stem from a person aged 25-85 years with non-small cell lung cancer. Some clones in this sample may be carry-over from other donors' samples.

CDR3 coding DNA: TGTGCCAGCAGCAGGACCCCTAGCACAGATACGCAGTATTTT. Translating gives CASSRTPSTDTQYF. The J gene is TRBJ2-3, the V gene TRBV9, with no clear D. The ends were cut back, 4 bases at V and 0 bases at J, with 9 bases in the middle. Germline V lookup: CDR1 SGDLS, CDR2 YYNGEE. CDR3 length: 14 amino acids.

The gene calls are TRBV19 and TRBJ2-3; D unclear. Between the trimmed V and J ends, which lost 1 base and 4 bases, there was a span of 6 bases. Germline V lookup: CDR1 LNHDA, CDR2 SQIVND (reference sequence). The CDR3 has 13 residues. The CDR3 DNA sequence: TGTGCCAGTAGTATAGGCCTAGCAGATACGCAGTATTTT. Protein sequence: CASSIGLADTQYF. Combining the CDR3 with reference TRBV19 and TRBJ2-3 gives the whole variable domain DGGITQSPKYLFRKEGQNVTLSCEQNLNHDAMYWYRQDPGQGLRLIYYSQIVNDFQKGDIAEGYSVSREKKESFPLTVTSAQKNPTAFYLCASSIGLADTQYFGPGTRLTVL.

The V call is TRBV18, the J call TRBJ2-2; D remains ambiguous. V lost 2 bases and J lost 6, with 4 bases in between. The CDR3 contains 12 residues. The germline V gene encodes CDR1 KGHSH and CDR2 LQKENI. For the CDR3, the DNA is TGTGCCAGCTCACCAGGGTCCGGGGAGCTGTTTTTT. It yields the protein CASSPGSGELFF.

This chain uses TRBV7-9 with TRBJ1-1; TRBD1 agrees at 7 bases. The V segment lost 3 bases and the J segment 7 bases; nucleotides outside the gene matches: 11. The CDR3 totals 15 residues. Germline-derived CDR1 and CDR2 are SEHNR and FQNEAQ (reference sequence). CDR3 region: CASSFTRQGGDEAFF. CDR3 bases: TGTGCCAGCAGCTTCACTCGACAGGGAGGAGATGAAGCTTTCTTT. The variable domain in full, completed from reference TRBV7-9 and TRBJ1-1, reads DTGVSQNPRHKITKRGQNVTFRCDPISEHNRLYWYRQTLGQGPEFLTYFQNEAQLEKSRLLSDRFSAERPKGSFSTLEIQRTEQGDSAMYLCASSFTRQGGDEAFFGQGTRLTVV.

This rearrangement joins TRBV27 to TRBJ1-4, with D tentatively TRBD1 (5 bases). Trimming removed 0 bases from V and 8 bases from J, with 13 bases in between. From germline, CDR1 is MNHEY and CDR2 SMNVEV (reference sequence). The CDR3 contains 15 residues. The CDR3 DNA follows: TGTGCCAGCAGTTTATCGAAGGGGATCAGGGAAAAACTGTTTTTT. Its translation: CASSLSKGIREKLFF.

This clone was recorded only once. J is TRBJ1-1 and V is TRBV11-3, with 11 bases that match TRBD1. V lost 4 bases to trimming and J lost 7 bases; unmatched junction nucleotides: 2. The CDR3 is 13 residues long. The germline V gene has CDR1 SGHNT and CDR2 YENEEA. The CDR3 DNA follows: TGTGCCAGCAGCTGGACAGGGGGCCATGAAGCTTTCTTT. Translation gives CASSWTGGHEAFF.

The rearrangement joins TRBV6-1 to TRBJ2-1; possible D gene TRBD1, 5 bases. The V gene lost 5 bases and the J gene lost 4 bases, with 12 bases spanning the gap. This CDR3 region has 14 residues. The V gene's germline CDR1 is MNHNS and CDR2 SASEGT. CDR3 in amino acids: CASSQSPGYNEQFF. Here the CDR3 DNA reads TGTGCCAGCAGTCAGTCCCCAGGGTACAATGAGCAGTTCTTC.

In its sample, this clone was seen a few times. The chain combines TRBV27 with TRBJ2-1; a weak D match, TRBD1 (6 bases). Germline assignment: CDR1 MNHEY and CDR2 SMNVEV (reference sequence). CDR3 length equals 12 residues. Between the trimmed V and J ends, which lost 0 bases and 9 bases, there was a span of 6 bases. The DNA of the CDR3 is TGTGCCAGCAGTTTATCAGGGGGTGAGCAGTTCTTC. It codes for CASSLSGGEQFF.

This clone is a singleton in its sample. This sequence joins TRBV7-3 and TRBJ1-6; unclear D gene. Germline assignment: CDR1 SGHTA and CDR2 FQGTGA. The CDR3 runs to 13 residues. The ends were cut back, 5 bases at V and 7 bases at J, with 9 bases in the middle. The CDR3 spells CASSPGLNSPLHF. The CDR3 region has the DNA TGTGCCAGCAGCCCAGGACTGAATTCACCCCTCCACTTT.

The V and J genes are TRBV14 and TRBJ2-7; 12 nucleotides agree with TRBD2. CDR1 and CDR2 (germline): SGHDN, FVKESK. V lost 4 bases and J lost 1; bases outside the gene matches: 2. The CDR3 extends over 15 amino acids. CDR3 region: CASSRGLAGSYEQYF. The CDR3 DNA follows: TGTGCCAGCAGCCGTGGACTAGCGGGGTCCTACGAGCAGTACTTC.

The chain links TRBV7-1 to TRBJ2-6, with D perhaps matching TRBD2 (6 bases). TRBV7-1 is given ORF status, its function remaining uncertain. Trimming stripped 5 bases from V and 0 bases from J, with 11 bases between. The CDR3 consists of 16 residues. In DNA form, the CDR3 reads TGTGCCAGCAGCGTTAGCGGATTCTCTGGGGCCAACGTCCTGACTTTC. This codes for CASSVSGFSGANVLTF.

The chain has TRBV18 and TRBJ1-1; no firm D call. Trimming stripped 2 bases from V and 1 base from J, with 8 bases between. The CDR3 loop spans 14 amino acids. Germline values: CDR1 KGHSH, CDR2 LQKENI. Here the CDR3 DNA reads TGTGCCAGCTCACCATCGTCGGGGAACACTGAAGCTTTCTTT. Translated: CASSPSSGNTEAFF.